This T cell receptor (beta chain) was identified in a study of control samples from healthy donors and cancer patients. The method was immunoSEQ multiplex PCR; TCRdb's version includes in-frame clones alone and lacks a portion of them. The table records some 130,000 clones, around nine tenths of them present only once. The CDR3 extends over 14 amino acids. Deletions cut 0 bases from V and 0 bases from J, with 4 bases between. Germline CDR1 and CDR2: SGHNT and YENEEA. Sequencing was carried out using blood. The TCR comes from a man in his forties in good health. The chain recombines TRBV11-3 with TRBJ2-3, with no clear D. This CDR3 reads CASSLDRSTDTQYF. The DNA of the CDR3 is TGTGCCAGCAGCTTAGATCGCAGCACAGATACGCAGTATTTT. Based on the CDR3 plus reference TRBV11-3 and TRBJ2-3, the full variable domain is EAGVVQSPRYKIIEKKQPVAFWCNPISGHNTLYWYLQNLGQGPELLIRYENEEAVDDSQLPKDRFSAERLKGVDSTLKIQPAELGDSAVYLCASSLDRSTDTQYFGPGTRLTVL.